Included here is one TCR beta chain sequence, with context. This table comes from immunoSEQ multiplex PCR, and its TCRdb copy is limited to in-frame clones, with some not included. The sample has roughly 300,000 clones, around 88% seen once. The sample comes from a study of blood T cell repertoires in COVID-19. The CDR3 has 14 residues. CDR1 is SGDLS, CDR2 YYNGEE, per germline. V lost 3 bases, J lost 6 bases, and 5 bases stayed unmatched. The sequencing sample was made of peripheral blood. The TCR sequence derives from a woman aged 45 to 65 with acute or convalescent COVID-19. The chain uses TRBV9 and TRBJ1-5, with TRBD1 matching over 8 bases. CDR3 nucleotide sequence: TGTGCCAGCAGCGGACAGGGGAGCCCTCAGCCCCAGCATTTT. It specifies CASSGQGSPQPQHF.